This TCR beta chain was recorded in a study of shared clonotypes between healthy human individuals. This table comes from immunoSEQ multiplex PCR, and its TCRdb copy is limited to in-frame clones, with some not included. The sample consists of around 1.1 million clones, 78% of them appearing once. Study-wide results and caveats: Sampling covered blood only; tissue repertoires likely differ.

A note on this clone: What it binds is unknown.

Input material: memory CD4+ T cells from PBMCs. As to subset: CD45RA-negative fraction. The origin of this receptor is a man younger than 35 in good health. Some clones in this sample may be carry-over from other donors' samples.

CDR3 amino acids: CASSQGRTGDEQYF. CDR3 in DNA: TGCGCCAGCAGCCAAGGCAGGACAGGGGACGAGCAGTACTTC. The chain recombines TRBV4-3 with TRBJ2-7; 9 bases align to TRBD1. The CDR3 has 14 amino acids. Germline assignment: CDR1 LGHNA and CDR2 YSLEER. With 1 base clipped from V and 5 bases from J, the junction kept 3 bases outside the gene matches.